The rows below give T cell receptor beta chains drawn from one sample of a study of cytomegalovirus exposure and HLA in healthy donors. The data were produced by immunoSEQ multiplex PCR, yet TCRdb's version contains in-frame clones alone and is incomplete. This sample has 70,000 to 75,000 clones, with approximately 94% found just once. The sequencing input was PBMCs. The origin of the receptors is a man between 18 and 35 years old in good health and CMV-seropositive. The CDR3 runs from the conserved cysteine through the conserved F or W. Fields, in order: clone size, D gene, J gene, V gene, CDR3 protein, CDR3 DNA. The D gene is left open where the match is weak. Rows may omit the clone size; those that give it use once, few, many or a size class.

NA,TRBD1,TRBJ2-1,TRBV6-1,CASTGWDSLDEQFF,TGTGCCAGCACTGGCTGGGACAGCCTCGATGAGCAGTTCTTC
NA,NA,TRBJ1-2,TRBV7-9,CASSLGAGRTYGYTF,TGTGCCAGCAGCTTAGGGGCGGGTAGAACTTATGGCTACACCTTC
NA,TRBD1,TRBJ1-2,TRBV9,CASSGTGLVSYTF,TGTGCCAGCAGCGGGACAGGGTTGGTTTCTTACACCTTC
NA,TRBD1,TRBJ2-5,TRBV13,CASSSRQGRETQYF,TGTGCCAGCAGCTCCCGACAGGGAAGGGAGACCCAGTACTTC
NA,NA,TRBJ2-7,TRBV18,CASSPGTFSYEQYF,TGTGCCAGCTCACCAGGCACATTCTCCTACGAGCAGTACTTC
NA,NA,TRBJ2-3,TRBV10-1,CASSEQVTDTQYF,TGCGCCAGCAGTGAGCAGGTCACAGATACGCAGTATTTT
NA,TRBD1,TRBJ1-5,TRBV28,CASRSGRQTGQLIRNQPQHF,TGTGCCAGCAGGTCTGGGCGACAGACAGGGCAGTTAATACGCAATCAGCCCCAGCATTTT
once,NA,TRBJ2-7,TRBV28,CASRETGNPQREQYF,TGTGCCAGCAGAGAAACCGGGAACCCGCAGCGCGAGCAGTACTTC
NA,TRBD2,TRBJ2-5,TRBV5-1,CASSGTSDETQYF,TGCGCCAGTTCCGGGACTAGCGACGAGACCCAGTACTTC
NA,TRBD1,TRBJ1-1,TRBV18,CASSRGDRGGTEAFF,TGTGCCAGCTCCCGGGGGGACAGGGGGGGCACTGAAGCTTTCTTT
NA,TRBD1,TRBJ2-7,TRBV28,CASSSYGQGQVDEQYF,TGTGCCAGCAGTTCCTACGGACAGGGGCAAGTCGACGAGCAGTACTTC
few,NA,TRBJ1-5,TRBV2,CASSQDGTPVPQHF,TGTGCCAGCAGCCAAGATGGGACACCGGTACCCCAGCATTTT
NA,NA,TRBJ2-7,TRBV5-1,CASSLGLDGYEQYF,TGCGCCAGCAGCTTGGGGCTAGATGGCTACGAGCAGTACTTC
NA,TRBD1,TRBJ2-7,TRBV27,CATSIRTGGQEQYF,TGTGCCACCAGCATCAGGACAGGGGGGCAAGAGCAGTACTTC
NA,TRBD1,TRBJ1-5,TRBV11-2,CASSLGQGKPQHF,TGTGCCAGCAGCCTCGGACAGGGAAAGCCCCAGCATTTT
NA,TRBD2,TRBJ2-7,TRBV11-2,CASSPLAGSQKEQYF,TGTGCCAGCAGCCCACTAGCGGGGTCCCAGAAGGAGCAGTACTTC
NA,TRBD1,TRBJ2-1,TRBV4-1,CASSRQTGTGAYNEQFF,TGCGCCAGCAGCCGCCAGACCGGGACAGGGGCCTACAATGAGCAGTTCTTC
NA,TRBD1,TRBJ1-3,TRBV2,CASSLGTDSGNTIYF,TGTGCCAGCAGTCTAGGGACAGACTCTGGAAACACCATATATTTT
once,NA,TRBJ2-7,TRBV5-4,CASTIDSHSYEQYF,TGTGCCAGCACCATAGACAGCCACTCCTACGAGCAGTACTTC
NA,TRBD2,TRBJ2-1,TRBV27,CASSLIAGGINEQFF,TGTGCCAGCAGTTTGATAGCGGGGGGAATCAATGAGCAGTTCTTC
NA,TRBD2,TRBJ2-3,TRBV6-1,CASSEGSGVTDTQYF,TGTGCCAGCAGTGAAGGTAGCGGGGTGACAGATACGCAGTATTTT
NA,NA,TRBJ1-2,TRBV7-9,CASSLDRTYGYTF,TGTGCCAGCAGCTTAGACAGGACCTATGGCTACACCTTC
NA,TRBD1,TRBJ2-3,TRBV6-4,CAVPRTGDTDTQYF,TGTGCCGTACCTAGGACAGGGGACACAGATACGCAGTATTTT
NA,NA,TRBJ1-4,TRBV2,CASSDGRQPVNEKLFF,TGTGCCAGCAGTGATGGTAGACAGCCGGTAAACGAAAAGCTGTTTTTT
NA,TRBD1,TRBJ1-1,TRBV27,CASSPGQWQEAFF,TGTGCCAGCAGTCCGGGACAGTGGCAGGAAGCTTTCTTT
NA,NA,TRBJ2-3,TRBV7-8,CASSLAVAGVFTDTQYF,TGTGCCAGCAGCTTAGCGGTCGCAGGGGTCTTCACAGATACGCAGTATTTT